This T cell receptor (beta chain) was sequenced during a study of cytomegalovirus exposure and HLA in healthy donors. This clone came up a few times. A multiplex PCR was run with 60 Vbeta primers and 13 Jbeta primers. Here immunoSEQ multiplex PCR was the method, and the copy in TCRdb shows in-frame clones only, minus some. The sample carries over 100,000 clones, about 60% recorded once. In germline, CDR1 is MDHEN, CDR2 SYDVKM. V lost 3 bases, J lost 5 bases, and 11 bases lay in between. The length of the CDR3 is 14 residues. The TCR originated in a human donor in good health. Sequenced sample: PBMCs. J is TRBJ1-5 and V is TRBV28; a possible D gene is TRBD1 (5 bases). As DNA, the CDR3 is TGTGCCAGCAGTTTGGTACCGGGGGATCAGCCCCAGCATTTT. It yields the protein CASSLVPGDQPQHF.